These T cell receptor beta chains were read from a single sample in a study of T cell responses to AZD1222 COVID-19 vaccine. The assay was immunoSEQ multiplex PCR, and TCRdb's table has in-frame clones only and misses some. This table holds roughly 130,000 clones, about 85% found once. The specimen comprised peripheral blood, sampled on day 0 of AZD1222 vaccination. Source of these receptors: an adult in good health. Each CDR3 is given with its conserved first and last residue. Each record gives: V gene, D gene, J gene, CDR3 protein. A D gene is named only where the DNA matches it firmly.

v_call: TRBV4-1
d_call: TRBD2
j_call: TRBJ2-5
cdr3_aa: CASSLWLAGEKETQYF

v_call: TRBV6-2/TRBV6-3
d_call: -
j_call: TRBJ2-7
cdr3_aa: CASSYPSGGSSYEQYF

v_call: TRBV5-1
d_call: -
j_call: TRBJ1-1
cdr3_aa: CASSLEQLNTEAFF

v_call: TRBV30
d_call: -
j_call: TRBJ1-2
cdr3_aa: CAWTNSGGYTF

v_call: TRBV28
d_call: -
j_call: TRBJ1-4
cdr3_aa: CASGDLTASSEKLFF

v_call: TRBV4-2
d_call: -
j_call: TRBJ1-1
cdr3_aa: CASSQEGKTEAFF

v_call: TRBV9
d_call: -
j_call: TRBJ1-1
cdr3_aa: CASSLRPENTEAFF

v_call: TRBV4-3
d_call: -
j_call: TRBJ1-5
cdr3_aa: CASSQGLSGLQPQHF

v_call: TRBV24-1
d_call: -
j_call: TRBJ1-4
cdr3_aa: CATSDPREGPTNEKLFF

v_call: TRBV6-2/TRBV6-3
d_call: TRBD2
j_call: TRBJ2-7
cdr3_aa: CASSPSGGPSYEQYF

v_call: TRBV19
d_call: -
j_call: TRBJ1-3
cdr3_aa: CASSLLGVFSSSGNTIYF

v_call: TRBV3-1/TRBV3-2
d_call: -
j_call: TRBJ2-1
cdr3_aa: CASSQVGAQGFF

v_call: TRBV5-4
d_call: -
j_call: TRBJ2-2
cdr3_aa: CASSPASPLTGSEGELFF

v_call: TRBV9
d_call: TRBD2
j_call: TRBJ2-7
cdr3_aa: CASSVTSGGWYEQYF

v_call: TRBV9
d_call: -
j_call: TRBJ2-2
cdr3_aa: CASSSRAGSNTGELFF

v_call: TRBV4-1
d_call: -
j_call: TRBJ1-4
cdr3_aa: CASSHAPGQDNEKLFF

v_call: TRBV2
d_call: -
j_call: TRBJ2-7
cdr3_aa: CASSQASYEQYF

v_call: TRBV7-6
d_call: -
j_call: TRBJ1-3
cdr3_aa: CASSRSTGNTIYF

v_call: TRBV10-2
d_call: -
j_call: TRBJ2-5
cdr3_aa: CASSVGSRRETQYF

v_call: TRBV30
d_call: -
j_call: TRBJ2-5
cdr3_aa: CAADYRETQYF

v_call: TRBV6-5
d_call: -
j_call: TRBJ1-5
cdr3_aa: CASSNAGEARQPQHF

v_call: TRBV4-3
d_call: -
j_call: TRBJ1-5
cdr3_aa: CASSQDTRGSNQPQHF

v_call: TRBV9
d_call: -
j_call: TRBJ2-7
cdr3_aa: CASSVGEAYEQYF

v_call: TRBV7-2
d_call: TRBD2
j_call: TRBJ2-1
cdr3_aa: CASSLTSGGSNEQFF

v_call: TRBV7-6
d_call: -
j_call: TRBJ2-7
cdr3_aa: CASSLDDEQYF

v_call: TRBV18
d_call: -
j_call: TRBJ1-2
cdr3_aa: CASSPDNLYGYTF

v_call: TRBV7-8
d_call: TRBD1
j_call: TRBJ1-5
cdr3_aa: CASSKVRGEGNQPQHF

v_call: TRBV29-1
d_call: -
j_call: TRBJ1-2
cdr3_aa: CSVIPGTIHGYTF

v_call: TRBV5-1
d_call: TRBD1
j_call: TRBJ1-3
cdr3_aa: CASSLGTGGSSGNTIYF

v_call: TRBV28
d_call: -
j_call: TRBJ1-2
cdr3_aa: CASSFNQGNYGYTF

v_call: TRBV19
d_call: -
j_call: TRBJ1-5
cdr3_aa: CASRAGAVDSNQPQHF

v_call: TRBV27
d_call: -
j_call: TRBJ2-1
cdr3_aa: CASSLSPLIGRDNEQFF

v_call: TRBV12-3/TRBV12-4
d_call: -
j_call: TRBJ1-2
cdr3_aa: CASSLAGNYGYTF

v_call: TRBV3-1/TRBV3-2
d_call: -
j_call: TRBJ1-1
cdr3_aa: CASSHRLTNTEAFF

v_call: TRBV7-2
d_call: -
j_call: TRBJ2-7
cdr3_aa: CASSFYEKYEQYF

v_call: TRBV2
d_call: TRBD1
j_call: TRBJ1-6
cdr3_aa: CASSSGTANSPLHF

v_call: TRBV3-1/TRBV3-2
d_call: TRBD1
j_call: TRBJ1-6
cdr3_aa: CASSQVGTDRGLILDSYNSPLHF

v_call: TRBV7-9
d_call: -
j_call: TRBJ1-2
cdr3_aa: CASSTTGGGTYGYTF

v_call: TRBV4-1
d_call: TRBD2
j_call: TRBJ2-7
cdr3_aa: CASSHRTSGGASAYEQYF

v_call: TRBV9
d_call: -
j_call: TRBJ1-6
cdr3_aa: CASSPTGGHNSPLHF

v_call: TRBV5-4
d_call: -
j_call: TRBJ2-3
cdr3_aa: CASSSGGTDTQYF

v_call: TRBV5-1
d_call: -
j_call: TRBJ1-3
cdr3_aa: CASSVNGPISGNTIYF

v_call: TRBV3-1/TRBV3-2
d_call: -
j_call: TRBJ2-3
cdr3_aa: CASSSRFSTDTQYF

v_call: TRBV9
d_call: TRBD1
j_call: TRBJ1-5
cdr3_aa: CASSPGTGALNQPQHF

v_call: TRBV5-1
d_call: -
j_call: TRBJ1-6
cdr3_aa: CASRETGASLAGSPLHF

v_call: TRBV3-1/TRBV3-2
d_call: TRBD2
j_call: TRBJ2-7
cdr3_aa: CASSPVATSGVRQQYF

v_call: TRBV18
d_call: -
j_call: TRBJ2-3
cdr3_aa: CASSPILGQAGDTQYF

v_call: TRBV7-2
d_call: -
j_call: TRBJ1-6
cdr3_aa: CASSLGVGGSPLHF

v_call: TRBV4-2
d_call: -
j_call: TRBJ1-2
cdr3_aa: CASSQDGEVRVF

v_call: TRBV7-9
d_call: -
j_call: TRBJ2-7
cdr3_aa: CASSFGQSISYEQYF